The 27 T cell receptor beta chains in this list originate from one sample, sequenced in a study of T cell repertoires in cytomegalovirus infection. TCRdb called the reads again in MiXCR, with one record for every CDR3 protein. The data contain approximately 260,000 distinct CDR3 sequences, roughly a fifth of them singletons. For these receptors, no antigen is known. This material consisted of cultured PBMCs, taken from culture after CMV antigen stimulation. The receptors were sampled from a human donor in good health (CMV status not recorded). Some clones in this sample may be carry-over from other donors' samples.

V is TRBV4-2 and J is TRBJ2-1; D is undetermined. The germline V gene encodes CDR1 LGHNA and CDR2 YNFKEQ. Trimming took off 2 bases at V and 8 bases at J, with 7 bases between the two ends. CDR3 length equals 12 residues. As DNA, the CDR3 is TGTGCCAGCAGCCAAATCGGGTATGAGCAGTTCTTC. This encodes CASSQIGYEQFF.

The chain links TRBV19 to TRBJ1-5; D possibly corresponds to TRBD1 (5 bases). This CDR3 is built from 15 residues. The V gene's germline CDR1 is LNHDA and CDR2 SQIVND (reference sequence). V was pared by 7 bases and J by 1 base, with 14 bases between. The CDR3 region is CASTPQGLSNQPQHF. The CDR3 DNA sequence: TGTGCCAGTACCCCGCAGGGACTGAGCAATCAGCCCCAGCATTTT.

A few counts support this clonotype. V and J are TRBV28 and TRBJ1-5, with 8 nucleotides matching TRBD1. J lost 1 base, V lost 5 bases, and 10 bases had no gene match. The CDR3 loop spans 17 amino acids. The V gene's germline CDR1 is MDHEN and CDR2 SYDVKM. In DNA, the CDR3 is TGTGCCAGCAGTCCTGACAGGGGCTTTTTGAGCAATCAGCCCCAGCATTTT. This encodes CASSPDRGFLSNQPQHF.

The gene calls are TRBV7-9 and TRBJ2-7; 13 bases are shared with TRBD2. Trimming cost V 2 bases and J 7 bases; bases outside gene matches: 14. This CDR3 is 18 amino acids long. Looked up from germline, CDR1 is SEHNR and CDR2 is FQNEAQ (reference sequence). CDR3 nucleotide sequence: TGTGCCAGCAGCTTATATGGGACTAGCGGGATAAAGGGCTGGGAGCAGTACTTC. Translation: CASSLYGTSGIKGWEQYF.

This clonotype was seen just once. In DNA, the CDR3 is TGTGCCAACTCGGGACTAGCGGGAGCCTACGAGCAGTACGTC. This sequence encodes CANSGLAGAYEQYV. The gene calls are TRBV2 and TRBJ2-7, with 14 bases aligning to TRBD2. The CDR3 length is 14 residues. Germline CDR1 and CDR2: SNHLY and FYNNEI. V was pared by 10 bases and J by 2 bases, with 4 bases of the junction left unmatched.

At least ten counts were recorded for this clonotype. The J gene is TRBJ1-5, the V gene TRBV7-2, with a tentative D call TRBD1 (6 bases). Trimming removed 2 bases from V and 3 bases from J, with 11 bases in between. There are 15 residues in the CDR3. The germline V gene has CDR1 SGHTA and CDR2 FQGNSA. The CDR3 loop reads CASSLFSGHNQPQHF. The CDR3 coding sequence is TGTGCCAGCAGCTTATTCTCGGGACACAATCAGCCCCAGCATTTT. Drawing the rest from reference TRBV7-2 and TRBJ1-5, the complete variable domain is GAGVSQSPSNKVTEKGKDVELRCDPISGHTALYWYRQSLGQGLEFLIYFQGNSAPDKSGLPSDRFSAERTGGSVSTLTIQRTQQEDSAVYLCASSLFSGHNQPQHFGDGTRLSIL.

This clonotype showed up just a few times. The chain has TRBV20-1 and TRBJ1-3, with a weak D call TRBD1 (6 bases). The CDR3 totals 17 residues. Deletions cut 3 bases from V and 0 bases from J, with 18 bases between. Germline values: CDR1 DFQATT, CDR2 SNEGSKA (reference sequence). Here the CDR3 DNA reads TGCAGTGCTAGGGGTGGTGGGGGGGGCCACTCTGGAAACACCATATATTTT. Protein sequence: CSARGGGGGHSGNTIYF.

The chain employs TRBV5-1 and TRBJ2-6; 7 bases align to TRBD2. CDR1 and CDR2 (germline): SGHRS, YFSETQ. V was clipped by 0 bases and J by 1 base; unmatched bases: 1. The CDR3 extends over 16 amino acids. CDR3 residues: CASSLEAGSGANVLTF. The CDR3 DNA reads as TGCGCCAGCAGCTTGGAAGCGGGATCTGGGGCCAACGTCCTGACTTTC.

This clonotype has a single count. The rearrangement joins TRBV6-1 to TRBJ1-2, with D uncertain. The V gene's germline CDR1 is MNHNS and CDR2 SASEGT. V lost 1 base and J lost 3, with 9 bases in between. This CDR3 has 14 amino acids. The CDR3 DNA sequence: TGTGCCAGCAGTGAAGGACAAGACTACTATGGCTACACCTTC. Amino acid sequence: CASSEGQDYYGYTF.

This clonotype was observed at least ten times. The chain joins TRBV7-6 to TRBJ2-7; a weak D match, TRBD1 (7 bases). Trimming pared 1 base from V and 0 bases from J, leaving 19 bases between. The CDR3 totals 18 residues. The germline gives CDR1 SGHVS, CDR2 FNYEAQ. CDR3 in DNA: TGTGCCAGCAGCTTAGGTCCTCTTAACAGGGGACTCTCCTACGAGCAGTACTTC. The encoded protein is CASSLGPLNRGLSYEQYF.

At least ten counts were recorded for this clonotype. The chain recombines TRBV28 with TRBJ1-6, with 8 bases lining up with TRBD1. The junction had 8 bases not matched to a gene; V was cut back by 9 bases and J by 4 bases. Per germline, CDR1 MDHEN and CDR2 SYDVKM. This CDR3 contains 15 residues. The CDR3 region has the DNA TGTGCCAGTATTGCAGGGGGCCCTTATAATTCACCCCTCCACTTT. Translating it yields CASIAGGPYNSPLHF.

This clonotype has more than one count but fewer than ten. The DNA of the CDR3 is TGTGCCAGCAAGTCTAGCGGGGAATACAATGAGCAGTTCTTC. Its translation is CASKSSGEYNEQFF. This chain links TRBV28 with TRBJ2-1; 9 bases are a match to TRBD2. This CDR3 comprises 14 residues. V trimming: 7 bases; J trimming: 4 bases; junction bases outside the gene matches: 5. Germline V gene data show CDR1 as MDHEN and CDR2 as SYDVKM.

The rearrangement links TRBV6-2 or TRBV6-3 to TRBJ1-2; D perhaps matches TRBD1 (6 bases). The CDR3 contains 14 residues. V gave up 5 bases and J gave up 2 bases, with 12 bases separating them. Germline values: CDR1 MNHEY, CDR2 SVGEGT. For the CDR3, the DNA is TGTGCCAGCAGTACAGGGTTTTTAAACTATGGCTACACCTTC. Protein product: CASSTGFLNYGYTF.

This clonotype has a handful of counts. V gene TRBV12-3 or TRBV12-4 combines with J gene TRBJ2-2; 7 positions match TRBD1. This CDR3 is built from 14 residues. V was pared by 2 bases and J by 7 bases, with 4 bases of the junction left unmatched. The CDR3 DNA reads TGTGCCAGCAGTTTACAGGGGGTAGGCGGGGAGCTGTTTTTT. Protein: CASSLQGVGGELFF.

Ten or more counts support this clonotype. The V call is TRBV7-3, the J call TRBJ2-1; 11 nucleotides align to TRBD2. Losses at the gene ends were 0 bases for V and 10 bases for J; bases not matched to a gene: 8. This CDR3 comprises 16 residues. In germline, CDR1 is SGHTA, CDR2 FQGTGA. CDR3 protein: CASSLTALAGVQEQFF. The DNA for the CDR3 is TGTGCCAGCAGCTTAACGGCACTAGCGGGAGTACAGGAGCAGTTCTTC. The full variable domain, in which reference TRBV7-3 and TRBJ2-1 provide the parts outside the CDR3, is GAGVSQTPSNKVTEKGKYVELRCDPISGHTALYWYRQSLGQGPEFLIYFQGTGAADDSGLPNDRFFAVRPEGSVSTLKIQRTERGDSAVYLCASSLTALAGVQEQFFGPGTRLTVL.

This chain uses TRBV12-5 with TRBJ1-5; D unclear. Germline lookup yields CDR1 LGHNT and CDR2 FRNRAP. This CDR3 region has 13 residues. The V gene lost 1 base and the J gene lost 4 bases, with 5 bases spanning the gap. This chain's CDR3 is CASGLGQNQPQHF. The CDR3 DNA reads as TGTGCTAGTGGTTTGGGGCAGAATCAGCCCCAGCATTTT.

The J gene is TRBJ1-5, the V gene TRBV28; possible D gene TRBD1, 6 bases. The CDR3 consists of 16 residues. CDR1 and CDR2 from the germline V gene are MDHEN and SYDVKM. V was cut by 8 bases and J by 6 bases, with 23 bases left in between. CDR3 in amino acids: CASEESTGIVSQPQHF. CDR3 nucleotide sequence: TGTGCCAGCGAGGAATCTACAGGGATTGTATCTCAGCCCCAGCATTTT.

The chain recombines TRBV6-2 or TRBV6-3 with TRBJ2-7; D ambiguous. Germline CDR1 MNHEY, CDR2 SVGEGT. CDR3 length equals 14 residues. Trimming removed 2 bases at V and 0 bases at J, with 8 bases between. CDR3 sequence reads: CASSYKQVSYEQYF. CDR3 bases: TGTGCCAGCAGTTACAAGCAGGTCTCCTACGAGCAGTACTTC.

This clonotype was seen repeatedly, ten times or more. V is TRBV11-2 and J is TRBJ2-7, with D possibly TRBD2 on 6 matching bases. Trimming cost V 1 base and J 0 bases, with 10 bases left between them. The CDR3 contains 15 residues. Germline values: CDR1 SGHAT, CDR2 FQNNGV. The CDR3 here is CASSLGLRDSYEQYV. CDR3 coding DNA: TGTGCCAGCAGCTTAGGTCTGCGGGACTCCTACGAGCAGTACGTC.

The sample holds many counts of this clonotype. The CDR3 nucleotides read TGTGCCAGCAGCCCATATAGACAGGCTACTAGCAATGAGCAGTTCTTC. Translated: CASSPYRQATSNEQFF. V usage is TRBV6-2 or TRBV6-3 and J usage is TRBJ2-1; D is perhaps TRBD1 (6 bases). Germline assignment: CDR1 MNHEY and CDR2 SVGEGT. V gave up 6 bases and J gave up 6 bases, with 21 bases separating them. The CDR3 extends over 16 amino acids.

The chain joins TRBV6-1 to TRBJ2-5; D might be TRBD2 (6 bases). Deletions cut 7 bases from V and 4 bases from J, with 16 bases between. The CDR3 consists of 14 residues. Per the germline V gene, CDR1 is MNHNS and CDR2 is SASEGT. The CDR3 DNA reads as TGTGCCAGCAAGGCCGGGAGTTCTCGAGAGACCCAGTACTTC. It translates to CASKAGSSRETQYF.

This clonotype has just a few counts. The chain combines TRBV5-1 with TRBJ1-1; TRBD1 aligns across 7 bases. Germline V gene lookup returns CDR1 SGHRS and CDR2 YFSETQ. V was clipped by 4 bases and J by 4 bases; unmatched bases: 7. The CDR3 totals 14 residues. CDR3 sequence: CASSARQGGTEAFF. DNA for the CDR3: TGCGCCAGCAGCGCTAGACAGGGCGGCACTGAAGCTTTCTTT.

This clonotype was detected a few times. The V gene is TRBV10-3, the J gene TRBJ1-1; the D gene is possibly TRBD1 (5 bases). Germline V gene lookup returns CDR1 ENHRY and CDR2 SYGVKD. The CDR3 is 15 residues long. The germline V and J ends were trimmed by 10 bases and 5 bases, with 23 bases remaining between them. CDR3 nucleotide sequence: TGTGCCACCCGCTTGGTTTCGGGGGTCGGGACTGAAGCTTTCTTT. This gives the protein CATRLVSGVGTEAFF.

This rearrangement joins TRBV29-1 to TRBJ2-3, with 10 bases lining up with TRBD1. The CDR3 runs to 13 residues. V was clipped by 5 bases and J by 6 bases; unmatched bases: 5. CDR1 and CDR2 (germline): SQVTM, ANQGSEA. The CDR3 is CSVRGQGLDTQYF. In nucleotides, the CDR3 is TGCAGCGTTCGGGGACAGGGGCTGGATACGCAGTATTTT.

This clonotype was detected only a few times. The genes are TRBV4-1 and TRBJ1-6; TRBD1 is a possible D gene (5 bases). Trimming shortened V by 0 bases and J by 7 bases, and 16 bases separated the two germline ends. The germline V gene encodes CDR1 MGHRA and CDR2 YSYEKL. This CDR3 is 17 amino acids long. The CDR3 protein is CASSQDRGAGRNSPLHF. CDR3 in DNA: TGCGCCAGCAGCCAAGATCGAGGGGCAGGGAGAAATTCACCCCTCCACTTT.

The chain has TRBV27 and TRBJ2-2; TRBD2 agrees at 10 bases. The CDR3 length is 15 residues. V lost 2 bases to trimming and J lost 5 bases; unmatched junction nucleotides: 2. CDR1 is MNHEY and CDR2 is SMNVEV in the germline V gene (reference sequence). This CDR3 reads CASSLKAGGTGELFF. DNA of the CDR3: TGTGCCAGCAGTTTAAAAGCGGGAGGGACCGGGGAGCTGTTTTTT.

The sample holds many counts of this clonotype. This chain links TRBV28 with TRBJ2-4; either TRBD1 or TRBD2 may supply D (7 bases each). Trimming stripped 6 bases from V and 0 bases from J, with 15 bases between. The CDR3 sequence is 16 residues long. Germline V gene sequence: CDR1 MDHEN, CDR2 SYDVKM. CDR3 DNA: TGTGCCAGCAGAGCGGGACAGAGGGTAGCCAAAAACATTCAGTACTTC. It is translated as CASRAGQRVAKNIQYF.